A single sample gave rise to the 26 T cell receptor beta chains below, sequenced in a study of T cells in Graves' hyperthyroidism and ophthalmopathy. There were TCR beta CDR3 regions amplified from RNA transcripts. Primed by the HTBI set, a first-round RT-PCR was run on the TCR CDR3. TCRdb re-called the multiplex PCR reads through MiXCR, storing one row per CDR3 protein. The profile shows fewer than 45,000 distinct CDR3 sequences, just under 50% of them singletons. Sequencing was carried out using blood. Source of these receptors: a woman between 50 and 59 years old with Graves' hyperthyroidism that later progressed to Graves' ophthalmopathy.

This clonotype was counted at least ten times. The genes are TRBV6-5 and TRBJ1-2, with unresolved D. Trimming cost V 3 bases and J 7 bases, with 21 bases left between them. The CDR3 runs 16 residues. The germline V gene has CDR1 MNHEY and CDR2 SVGAGI. The CDR3 DNA reads as TGTGCCAGCAGTTATCTTAAGGAAGGGTTTCTTTCTGGCTACACCTTC. Encoded protein: CASSYLKEGFLSGYTF.

Sample share makes this clonotype medium-sized. V gene TRBV7-8 combines with J gene TRBJ2-7; D is unclear. CDR1 is SGHVS, CDR2 FQNEAQ, per germline. The CDR3 is 14 residues long. Trimming removed 2 bases from V and 0 bases from J, with 8 bases in between. The CDR3 loop is CASSLSTLSYEQYF. Here the CDR3 DNA reads TGTGCCAGCAGCTTATCGACTCTCTCCTACGAGCAGTACTTC.

This clonotype came up many times. The chain recombines TRBV10-2 with TRBJ2-4; D remains unclear. This CDR3 is built from 15 residues. The germline V gene encodes CDR1 WSHSY and CDR2 SAAADI. Trimming removed 3 bases from V and 0 bases from J, with 9 bases in between. CDR3 nucleotide sequence: TGCGCCAGCAGTGACGTTCGGCTAGCCAAAAACATTCAGTACTTC. It translates to CASSDVRLAKNIQYF.

There are many counts of this clonotype. This rearrangement joins TRBV6-6 to TRBJ2-7; D is perhaps TRBD1 or TRBD2 (5 bases each). The germline gives CDR1 MNHNY, CDR2 SVGAGI (reference sequence). Trimming stripped 5 bases from V and 6 bases from J, with 23 bases between. CDR3 length: 16 residues. The CDR3 DNA reads as TGTGCCAGCAGTGCCGCTGCCGGGACGTCTCGATCCGAGCAGTACTTC. It translates to CASSAAAGTSRSEQYF.

Of note for this clonotype: A read error may be the cause here, since a much bigger clone is one base away. The V gene is TRBV30, the J gene TRBJ2-1; tentatively, D is TRBD2 (6 bases). V was pared by 4 bases and J by 9 bases, with 16 bases between. Germline-derived CDR1 and CDR2 are GTSNPN and SVGIG (reference sequence). The CDR3 spans 13 residues. The DNA of the CDR3 is TGTGCCTGGACGTTTCGGACTAAGCGTGAGCAGTTCTTC. The encoded protein is CAWTFRTKREQFF.

A few counts support this clonotype. The V call is TRBV6-5, the J call TRBJ2-7; tentatively, D is TRBD1 (5 bases). Germline values: CDR1 MNHEY, CDR2 SVGAGI. Trimming took 5 bases from V and 0 from J, leaving 11 bases between them. This CDR3 region has 14 residues. CDR3 loop: CASSTGLSSYEQYF. CDR3 nucleotides: TGTGCCAGCAGTACAGGCCTTAGCTCCTACGAGCAGTACTTC.

The genes are TRBV4-3 and TRBJ2-7, with D possibly matching TRBD1 (6 bases). The CDR3 loop spans 17 amino acids. V gave up 0 bases and J gave up 12 bases, with 27 bases separating them. The germline V gene has CDR1 LGHNA and CDR2 YSLEER. This CDR3 reads CASSQDWAGEKDSFRYF. The DNA for the CDR3 is TGCGCCAGCAGCCAAGATTGGGCAGGGGAGAAGGATTCGTTTCGGTACTTC.

This clonotype has a count of ten or more. V and J are TRBV6-1 and TRBJ2-2, with D perhaps TRBD1 or TRBD2 (5 bases each). Germline V gene data show CDR1 as MNHNS and CDR2 as SASEGT. The CDR3 is 12 amino acids. The V end was cut by 8 bases, the J end by 7 bases, with 11 bases between. The chain's CDR3 is CASPGDHGELFF. CDR3 DNA: TGTGCCAGCCCCGGGGACCACGGGGAGCTGTTTTTT.

This chain's CDR3 is CASSRSAGSGANVLTF. CDR3 nucleotide sequence: TGCGCCAGCAGCCGGAGTGCAGGTTCTGGGGCCAACGTCCTGACTTTC. The genes are TRBV5-1 and TRBJ2-6; D unresolved. With 4 bases removed from V and 1 base from J, the gap between germline ends came to 12 bases. Germline loops: CDR1 SGHRS, CDR2 YFSETQ. This CDR3 is built from 16 residues.

The chain uses TRBV2 and TRBJ2-7; unclear D gene. The CDR3 is 13 amino acids. CDR1 is SNHLY and CDR2 is FYNNEI in the germline V gene. The ends were cut back, 2 bases at V and 5 bases at J, with 10 bases in the middle. The CDR3, as DNA: TGTGCCAGCAGTGAATGGAATGCGGACGAGCAGTACTTC. This translates into CASSEWNADEQYF. Full variable domain (missing parts from reference TRBV2 and TRBJ2-7): EPEVTQTPSHQVTQMGQEVILRCVPISNHLYFYWYRQILGQKVEFLVSFYNNEISEKSEIFDDQFSVERPDGSNFTLKIRSTKLEDSAMYFCASSEWNADEQYFGPGTRLTVT.

This clonotype has a handful of counts. The V call is TRBV20-1, the J call TRBJ2-1; possibly TRBD2 for D (7 bases). Germline assignment: CDR1 DFQATT and CDR2 SNEGSKA (reference sequence). The CDR3 length is 11 residues. Trimming took off 0 bases at V and 15 bases at J, with 12 bases between the two ends. The chain's CDR3 is CSAREGLGGFF. In DNA, the CDR3 is TGCAGTGCTAGAGAAGGACTAGGGGGGTTCTTC.

This clonotype was counted ten times or more. The rearrangement joins TRBV7-9 to TRBJ1-6; D not certain. The CDR3 contains 15 residues. CDR1 SEHNR and CDR2 FQNEAQ come from the germline V gene (reference sequence). The V gene lost 4 bases and the J gene lost 5 bases, with 12 bases spanning the gap. CDR3: CASSSRSVNNSPLHF. The DNA of the CDR3 is TGTGCCAGCAGCTCCCGGTCTGTGAATAATTCACCCCTCCACTTT.

On this clonotype itself: A read error is likely, as this CDR3 ends without the conserved phenylalanine or tryptophan. The limits of the CDR3 on the DNA are not certain, so only TCRdb's listed CDR3 is given. This chain uses TRBV7-2 with TRBJ2-5; TRBD1, the table's D call, lacks a check against the DNA. The germline CDR1 and CDR2 sequences are SGHTA and FQGNSA. The CDR3 is 17 residues long, ends included. CDR3 sequence: CASTYRTGGDYGYTFGS.

This clonotype was counted at least ten times. A single base separates this from a much larger clone, so it may be a read error. The gene calls are TRBV11-2 and TRBJ2-3, with 8 bases lining up with TRBD2. The V gene end was trimmed by 5 bases and the J gene end by 5 bases; junction bases not matched to a gene: 9. The germline gives CDR1 SGHAT, CDR2 FQNNGV. CDR3 length equals 15 residues. CDR3: CASSVTSGRGDTQYF. DNA for the CDR3: TGTGCCAGCAGCGTAACTAGCGGAAGGGGAGATACGCAGTATTTT.

This clonotype has ten or more counts. V gene TRBV5-4 combines with J gene TRBJ1-2, with unresolved D. Trimming pared 0 bases from V and 4 bases from J, leaving 10 bases between. The CDR3 has 14 amino acids. Germline V gene data show CDR1 as SGHNT and CDR2 as YYREEE (reference sequence). DNA for the CDR3: TGTGCCAGCAGCTTGGAAGGGTTGGCCTATGGCTACACCTTC. This sequence encodes CASSLEGLAYGYTF.

This clonotype was counted ten times or more. The chain couples TRBV12-3 or TRBV12-4 to TRBJ1-4, with TRBD1 as a possible D gene (5 bases). Trimming removed 7 bases at V and 5 bases at J, with 11 bases between. The CDR3 has 13 residues. The CDR3 region has the DNA TGTGCCAGCAAGTCAGAGGGGAATGAAAAACTGTTTTTT. Translated: CASKSEGNEKLFF.

This clonotype was recorded at least ten times. The chain is built from TRBV12-3 or TRBV12-4 and TRBJ2-2, with TRBD2 matching over 11 bases. J lost 3 bases, V lost 6 bases, and 9 bases had no gene match. The CDR3 spans 17 residues. In DNA, the CDR3 is TGTGCCAGCAGCAAAGCGGGACTAGCGGTTTACACCGGGGAGCTGTTTTTT. This codes for CASSKAGLAVYTGELFF.

This clonotype was seen repeatedly, ten times or more. The rearrangement uses TRBV7-2 and TRBJ2-5; D gene unclear. The CDR3 totals 11 residues. Trimming took 4 bases from V and 4 from J, leaving 4 bases between them. Germline assignment: CDR1 SGHTA and CDR2 FQGNSA. The chain's CDR3 is CASSSGETQYF. DNA for the CDR3: TGTGCCAGCAGCTCGGGAGAGACCCAGTACTTC. The full variable domain, in which reference TRBV7-2 and TRBJ2-5 provide the parts outside the CDR3, is GAGVSQSPSNKVTEKGKDVELRCDPISGHTALYWYRQSLGQGLEFLIYFQGNSAPDKSGLPSDRFSAERTGGSVSTLTIQRTQQEDSAVYLCASSSGETQYFGPGTRLLVL.

By its share, this clonotype is medium-sized. This sequence joins TRBV10-2 and TRBJ2-7; D unclear. The CDR3 consists of 14 residues. V shed 8 bases and J shed 3 bases, with 17 bases lying between them. Germline CDR1 reads WSHSY; CDR2 reads SAAADI. CDR3 DNA sequence: TGCGCCAGCCGGACGGGCGGCAGCATCTACGAGCAGTACTTC. It codes for CASRTGGSIYEQYF.

This clonotype was counted many times. At one boundary the junction diverges from the germline segment, which might be a read error. This chain links TRBV10-3 with TRBJ2-3, with D perhaps matching TRBD1 or TRBD2 (5 bases each). CDR3 length: 16 amino acids. Germline assignment: CDR1 ENHRY and CDR2 SYGVKD. CDR3 sequence: CAISAGLGFSTGTQYF. The CDR3 DNA follows: TGTGCCATCAGTGCTGGACTTGGGTTTTCCACAGGTACGCAGTATTTT.

V gene TRBV20-1 combines with J gene TRBJ1-1; D remains unclear. Germline V gives CDR1 DFQATT, CDR2 SNEGSKA (reference sequence). The CDR3 consists of 13 residues. V was cut by 0 bases and J by 3 bases, with 8 bases left in between. The CDR3 reads CSARDRLDTEAFF. The CDR3 coding sequence is TGCAGTGCTAGAGATCGCCTGGACACTGAAGCTTTCTTT.

The genes are TRBV7-8 and TRBJ2-3; 7 nucleotides match TRBD1. This CDR3 is 13 amino acids long. Per germline, CDR1 SGHVS and CDR2 FQNEAQ. V gave up 6 bases and J gave up 6 bases; unmatched junction bases: 6. The CDR3 loop reads CASRGQGVDTQYF. In DNA, the CDR3 is TGTGCCAGCAGAGGGCAGGGGGTGGATACGCAGTATTTT.

Regarding this clonotype: The junction does not match germline at one end; this may be a read error. V is TRBV7-6 and J is TRBJ2-3; D perhaps matches TRBD1 (5 bases). The CDR3 spans 15 residues. Germline CDR1 SGHVS, CDR2 FNYEAQ. The CDR3 nucleotides are TGTGCCAGCAGCTTAAGTATCCCCGGCACAGGTACGCAGTATTTT. The encoded protein is CASSLSIPGTGTQYF. Full variable domain (remainder filled in from reference TRBV7-6 and TRBJ2-3): GAGVSQSPRYKVTKRGQDVALRCDPISGHVSLYWYRQALGQGPEFLTYFNYEAQQDKSGLPNDRFSAERPEGSISTLTIQRTEQRDSAMYRCASSLSIPGTGTQYFGPGTRLTVL.

This clonotype was seen repeatedly, ten times or more. The V and J genes are TRBV4-1 and TRBJ1-2, with TRBD1 identical over 7 bases. The germline V gene encodes CDR1 MGHRA and CDR2 YSYEKL. This CDR3 has 15 amino acids. Trimming removed 0 bases from V and 6 bases from J; junction bases left unmatched: 7. Here the CDR3 DNA reads TGCGCCAGCAGCCAAGATGACAGGGAGGTCAATGGCTACACCTTC. Its translation is CASSQDDREVNGYTF.

In this sample, this clonotype turned up many times. The chain is built from TRBV12-3 or TRBV12-4 and TRBJ2-7, with D possibly TRBD1 on 5 matching bases. The CDR3 is 15 residues long. Trimming took off 0 bases at V and 2 bases at J, with 11 bases between the two ends. Here the CDR3 DNA reads TGTGCCAGCAGTTTAGCCGGCAGGGTACCCTACGAGCAGTACTTC. Encoded protein: CASSLAGRVPYEQYF.

On this clonotype: The junction and the germline gene differ at one end; a read error may be behind it. This chain links TRBV7-9 with TRBJ2-5, with 13 nucleotides matching TRBD2. This CDR3 contains 17 residues. The germline V gene encodes CDR1 SEHNR and CDR2 FQNEAQ (reference sequence). CDR3 coding DNA: TGTGCCAGGAGCTTAAAACTAGCGGGAGGGGGGGGAGAGACCCAGTACTTC. It encodes CARSLKLAGGGGETQYF.